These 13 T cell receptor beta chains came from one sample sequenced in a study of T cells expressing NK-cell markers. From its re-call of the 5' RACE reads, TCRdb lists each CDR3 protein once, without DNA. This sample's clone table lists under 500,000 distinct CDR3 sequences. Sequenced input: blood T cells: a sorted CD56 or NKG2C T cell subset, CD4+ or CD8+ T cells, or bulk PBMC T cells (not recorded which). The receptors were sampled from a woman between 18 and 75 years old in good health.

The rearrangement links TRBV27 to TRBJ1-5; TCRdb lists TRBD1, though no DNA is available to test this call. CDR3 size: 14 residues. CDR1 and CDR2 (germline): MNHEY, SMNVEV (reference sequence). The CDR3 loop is CASSPLQGAQPQHF.

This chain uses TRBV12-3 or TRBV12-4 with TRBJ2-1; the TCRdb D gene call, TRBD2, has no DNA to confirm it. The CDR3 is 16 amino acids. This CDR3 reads CASSRSSGTRVNEQFF.

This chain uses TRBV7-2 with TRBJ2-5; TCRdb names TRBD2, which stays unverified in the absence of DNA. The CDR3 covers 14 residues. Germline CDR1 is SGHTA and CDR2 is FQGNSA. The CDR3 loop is CASSSGGSAETQYF.

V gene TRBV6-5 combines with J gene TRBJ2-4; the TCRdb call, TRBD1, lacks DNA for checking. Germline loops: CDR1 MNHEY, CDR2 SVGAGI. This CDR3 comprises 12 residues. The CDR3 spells CASSRPTGPVYF.

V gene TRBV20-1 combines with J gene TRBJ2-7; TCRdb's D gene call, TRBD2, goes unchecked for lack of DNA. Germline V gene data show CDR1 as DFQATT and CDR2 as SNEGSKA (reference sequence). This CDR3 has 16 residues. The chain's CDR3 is CSASPMGSGRTYEQYF.

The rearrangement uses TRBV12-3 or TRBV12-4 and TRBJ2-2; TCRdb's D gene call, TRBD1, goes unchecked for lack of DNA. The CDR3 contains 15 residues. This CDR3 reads CASSPYLGAAGELFF.

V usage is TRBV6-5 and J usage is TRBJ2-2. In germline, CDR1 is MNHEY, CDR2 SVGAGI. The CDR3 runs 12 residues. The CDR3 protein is CASSFSPGELFF.

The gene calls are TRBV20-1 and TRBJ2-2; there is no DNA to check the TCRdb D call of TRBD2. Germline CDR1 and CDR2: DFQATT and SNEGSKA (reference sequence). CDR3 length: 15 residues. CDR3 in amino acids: CSARGLAGFAGELFF.

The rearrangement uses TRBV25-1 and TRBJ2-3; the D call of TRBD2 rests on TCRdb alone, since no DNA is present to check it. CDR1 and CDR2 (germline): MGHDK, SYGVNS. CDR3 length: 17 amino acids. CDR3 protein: CASSEYVTSGSTDTQYF.

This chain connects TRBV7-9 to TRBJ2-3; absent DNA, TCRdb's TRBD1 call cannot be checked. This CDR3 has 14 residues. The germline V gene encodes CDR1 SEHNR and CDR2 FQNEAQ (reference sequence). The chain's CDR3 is CASSLGQGVDTQYF.

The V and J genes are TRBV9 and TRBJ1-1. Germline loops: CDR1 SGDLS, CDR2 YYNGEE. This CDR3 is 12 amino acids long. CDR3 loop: CASSVVGTEAFF.

The CDR3 is CSAPLAALTYEQYF. The chain combines TRBV20-1 with TRBJ2-7; without DNA, the TCRdb call of TRBD2 cannot be checked. Germline assignment: CDR1 DFQATT and CDR2 SNEGSKA (reference sequence). The CDR3 is 14 amino acids.

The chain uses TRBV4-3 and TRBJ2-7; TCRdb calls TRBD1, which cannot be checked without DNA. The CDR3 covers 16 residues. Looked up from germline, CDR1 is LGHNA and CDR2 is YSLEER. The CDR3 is CASSQGRDRGFYEQYF.